Detailed here is one TCR beta chain. Its antigen is not identified. CDR1 is SEHNR and CDR2 is FQNEAQ in the germline V gene (reference sequence). Trimming removed 0 bases at V and 3 bases at J, with 12 bases between. The CDR3 contains 16 residues. The data originate from a study of cytomegalovirus exposure and HLA in healthy donors. Whole-study results and caveats: The study put under 200 TCR beta chains on its list as cytomegalovirus-associated. The study carried out a later analysis of TCR beta sequences. It associated approximately 17,000 of them with specific HLA alleles at a false discovery rate of 0.05. Upon later analysis, HLA-associated TCR beta chains proved more clonally expanded than other, equally common chains.

Vbeta (60) and Jbeta (13) primers were used in the PCR. Produced via immunoSEQ multiplex PCR; TCRdb's table is partial and in-frame only. The sample yields about 180,000 clones, 77% seen once. The receptor was isolated from a man aged 18-30 years in good health and CMV-seronegative. The sample taken for sequencing was PBMCs. This chain uses TRBV7-9 with TRBJ2-1; maybe TRBD2 (5 bases). In nucleotides, the CDR3 is TGTGCCAGCAGCTTAGCGCGGGTTTTAGGCTACAATGAGCAGTTCTTC. Its translation: CASSLARVLGYNEQFF.